What follows are 9 T cell receptor beta chains derived from one specimen sequenced in a study of Tregs in tolerant kidney transplant recipients. Sequencing was performed with immunoSEQ multiplex PCR; in TCRdb, only in-frame clones are kept and a portion is missing. The sample table sets out more than 45,000 clones. The input for sequencing was CD4+ T cells from blood, taken before the transplant. All receptors come from a human donor who received a combined kidney and bone marrow transplant.

As to this clone: The read comes to an end 3 residues before the CDR3 does, leaving the germline J gene to fill in the end. This chain joins TRBV11-3 and TRBJ2-2; 10 nucleotides align to TRBD2. With 5 bases clipped from V and 4 bases from J, the junction kept 1 base outside the gene matches. This CDR3 spans 14 amino acids. CDR1 is SGHNT, CDR2 YENEEA, per germline. The CDR3 loop reads CASSPSGSTGELFF. The sequenced CDR3 bases are TGTGCCAGCAGCCCTAGCGGGAGCACCGGGGAG.

On this clone: The read gets to within 3 residues of the CDR3 end, and the germline J gene fills in the rest. The chain employs TRBV7-9 and TRBJ2-3, with 8 bases lining up with TRBD1. This CDR3 is built from 14 residues. Trimming at V came to 3 bases and at J to 4 bases, leaving 3 bases not matched to a gene. Per the germline V gene, CDR1 is SEHNR and CDR2 is FQNEAQ (reference sequence). The CDR3 here is CASSFRGLSDTQYF. The DNA read from the CDR3 is TGTGCCAGCAGCTTCAGGGGGCTCTCAGATACG.

Remarks on this clone: The read ends 3 residues shy of where the CDR3 ends; the end is completed using the germline J gene. The gene calls are TRBV5-1 and TRBJ2-5; 10 nucleotides match TRBD1. Germline CDR1 and CDR2: SGHRS and YFSETQ. The ends lost 7 bases at V and 4 bases at J; junction bases unmatched: 7. The CDR3 runs to 14 residues. The CDR3 DNA, read in part, is TGCGCCAGCTCCGGACAGGGGGGGACAGAGACC. Its protein is CASSGQGGTET. The whole CDR3 sequence is CASSGQGGTETQYF.

With respect to this clone: The read halts 3 residues ahead of the CDR3 end, with the missing end drawn from the germline J gene. This chain links TRBV19 with TRBJ2-7, with 8 bases identical to TRBD2. The V segment lost 5 bases and the J segment 5 bases; nucleotides outside the gene matches: 11. The CDR3 contains 15 residues. Germline V gene data show CDR1 as LNHDA and CDR2 as SQIVND (reference sequence). The sequenced part of the CDR3 DNA is TGTGCCAGTAGTCCCCTGGGACTAGGCGGTCACGAG. It is translated as CASSPLGLGGHE. The entire CDR3 is CASSPLGLGGHEQYF.

As to this clone: The read terminates 3 residues before the CDR3 end, so the remaining end is supplied by the germline J gene. The chain employs TRBV18 and TRBJ1-3, with a possible D match to TRBD1 (6 bases). Germline values: CDR1 KGHSH, CDR2 LQKENI. V lost 4 bases, J lost 2 bases, and 9 bases lay in between. The CDR3 contains 14 residues. CDR3 in amino acids: CASSQGVTGNTIYF. CDR3 bases read: TGTGCCAGCTCACAGGGGGTTACTGGAAACACC.

The CDR3 bases that were read are TGTGCCAGCAGGCCAGCCTACGAG. Its translation is CASRPAYE. The whole CDR3 protein reads CASRPAYEQYF. The chain has TRBV2 and TRBJ2-7; D gene uncertain. The read comes to an end 3 residues before the CDR3 does, leaving the germline J gene to fill in the end. Per germline, CDR1 SNHLY and CDR2 FYNNEI. With 6 bases removed from V and 2 bases from J, the gap between germline ends came to 5 bases. This CDR3 contains 11 residues.

This clone shows up as medium-sized by frequency. The read halts 3 residues ahead of the CDR3 end, with the missing end drawn from the germline J gene. This sequence joins TRBV30 and TRBJ2-1, with 8 positions matching TRBD1. The V gene end was trimmed by 4 bases and the J gene end by 7 bases; junction bases not matched to a gene: 6. Germline CDR1 is GTSNPN and CDR2 is SVGIG (reference sequence). This CDR3 comprises 13 residues. Incomplete CDR3 DNA: TGTGCCTGGAATAGACAGGGGCGTAATGAG. Translating it yields CAWNRQGRNE. The entire CDR3 protein reads CAWNRQGRNEQFF.

A note on this clone: The DNA ends 3 residues before the CDR3 does, and the rest of the CDR3 is filled in from the germline J gene. This chain joins TRBV5-1 and TRBJ1-1; 10 bases agree with TRBD1. The CDR3 is made up of 14 amino acids. Germline-derived CDR1 and CDR2 are SGHRS and YFSETQ. V trimming: 4 bases; J trimming: 5 bases; junction bases outside the gene matches: 5. CDR3 DNA, as far as it was read: TGCGCCAGCAGCGAGGGACAGGGGAAAACTGAA. Protein: CASSEGQGKTE. The entire CDR3 reads CASSEGQGKTEAFF.

As to this clone: The DNA ends 3 residues before the CDR3 does, and the rest of the CDR3 is filled in from the germline J gene. The V and J genes are TRBV19 and TRBJ2-3; 10 bases agree with TRBD2. The CDR3 is 16 amino acids. Germline V CDR1 and CDR2: LNHDA, SQIVND (reference sequence). V lost 7 bases and J lost 7; bases outside the gene matches: 14. CDR3 DNA (partial): TGTGCCAGTAAGGAGAAACCTAGCGGGAGACCCAATACG. Translated: CASKEKPSGRPNT. The full CDR3 protein reads CASKEKPSGRPNTQYF. Full variable domain (missing parts from reference TRBV19 and TRBJ2-3): DGGITQSPKYLFRKEGQNVTLSCEQNLNHDAMYWYRQDPGQGLRLIYYSQIVNDFQKGDIAEGYSVSREKKESFPLTVTSAQKNPTAFYLCASKEKPSGRPNTQYFGPGTRLTVL.